Listed here are 6 T cell receptor beta chains from one sample, sequenced in a study of response to subunit inactivated influenza vaccine. TCRdb analysed the RT-PCR reads with MiXCR anew, one entry per CDR3 protein. The sample has approximately 500,000 distinct CDR3 sequences, around 15% seen once. This sample comprised PBMCs from blood, obtained 12 days after vaccination. The source of these receptors is a man aged 45-65 years who received an inactivated influenza vaccine.

A few counts support this clonotype. The gene calls are TRBV18 and TRBJ2-1; a weak D match, TRBD2 (5 bases). V lost 2 bases to trimming and J lost 5 bases, with 10 bases between them. The CDR3 is made up of 14 amino acids. Germline values: CDR1 KGHSH, CDR2 LQKENI. CDR3 amino acids: CASSPAGTNNEQFF. CDR3 nucleotide sequence: TGTGCCAGCTCACCAGCGGGCACCAACAATGAGCAGTTCTTC.

This clonotype was recorded a few times. The chain has TRBV5-1 and TRBJ2-7; D might be TRBD1 (6 bases). Germline V gives CDR1 SGHRS, CDR2 YFSETQ. V lost 0 bases, J lost 5 bases, and 15 bases lay in between. This CDR3 is built from 15 residues. CDR3 coding DNA: TGCGCCAGCAGCTTGGAAGGGACACCAGGCCACGAGCAGTACTTC. Encoded protein: CASSLEGTPGHEQYF. Full variable domain (remainder filled in from reference TRBV5-1 and TRBJ2-7): KAGVTQTPRYLIKTRGQQVTLSCSPISGHRSVSWYQQTPGQGLQFLFEYFSETQRNKGNFPGRFSGRQFSNSRSEMNVSTLELGDSALYLCASSLEGTPGHEQYFGPGTRLTVT.

The chain is built from TRBV20-1 and TRBJ2-1; 7 bases are shared with TRBD2. In germline, CDR1 is DFQATT, CDR2 SNEGSKA (reference sequence). Trimming cost V 0 bases and J 6 bases; bases outside gene matches: 11. CDR3 length: 16 amino acids. This CDR3 reads CSAREPRAGRANEQFF. The CDR3 region has the DNA TGCAGTGCTAGAGAGCCCCGAGCGGGAAGGGCCAATGAGCAGTTCTTC.

This clonotype was observed a handful of times. The chain recombines TRBV2 with TRBJ1-4; 11 bases map to TRBD1. The CDR3 is made up of 16 amino acids. Looked up from germline, CDR1 is SNHLY and CDR2 is FYNNEI. With V trimmed by 6 bases and J by 4 bases, 7 bases remained unmatched. The CDR3 region has the DNA TGTGCCAGCAGCCCGGGACAGGGGGTCAGTAATGAAAAACTGTTTTTT. Residues: CASSPGQGVSNEKLFF.

V is TRBV9 and J is TRBJ2-1, with D tentatively TRBD2 (7 bases). Germline CDR1 and CDR2: SGDLS and YYNGEE. The CDR3 contains 15 residues. Trimming took off 0 bases at V and 5 bases at J, with 12 bases between the two ends. The CDR3 coding sequence is TGTGCCAGCAGCGTAGGCGGGGGCCCGAACAATGAGCAGTTCTTC. Protein: CASSVGGGPNNEQFF.

This clonotype was counted between two and nine times. The chain uses TRBV29-1 and TRBJ2-7; D is possibly TRBD2 (5 bases). Per the germline V gene, CDR1 is SQVTM and CDR2 is ANQGSEA. Deletions cut 4 bases from V and 4 bases from J, with 5 bases between. This CDR3 is 10 amino acids long. The CDR3 is CSVGGYEQYF. The CDR3 region has the DNA TGCAGCGTTGGCGGGTACGAGCAGTACTTC.